This T cell receptor beta chain was sequenced during a study of shared clonotypes between healthy human individuals. Method: immunoSEQ multiplex PCR; TCRdb's copy keeps in-frame clones and lacks some. The repertoire holds over a million clones, with more than 95% as singletons. In germline, CDR1 is LGHNA, CDR2 YSLEER. This CDR3 contains 16 residues. V lost 2 bases to trimming and J lost 5 bases; unmatched junction nucleotides: 9. The sequenced sample was naive CD4+ T cells sorted from blood. Subset: CD45RA+ positively selected. The sequence was collected from a young man in good health. The rearrangement uses TRBV4-3 and TRBJ2-7; 10 bases line up with TRBD1. The CDR3 sequence is CASSQYTGTGDDEQYF. The CDR3 DNA reads as TGCGCCAGCAGCCAATATACCGGGACAGGGGACGACGAGCAGTACTTC.